This record covers a single T cell receptor (beta chain). These data originate in a study of technical replicates of blood from a handful of donors. Clones were sequenced by immunoSEQ multiplex PCR, and TCRdb holds only the in-frame ones, with some missing. The profile shows around 54,000 clones, around 96% of them singletons. The source of this sequence is a human donor in good health. What was sequenced was T cells isolated from PBMCs.

CDR3 region: CASSPDRGELFF. Here the CDR3 DNA reads TGTGCCAGCAGTCCCGACAGGGGGGAGCTGTTTTTT. The chain links TRBV6-5 to TRBJ2-2, with D possibly TRBD1 on 6 matching bases. CDR1 and CDR2 (germline): MNHEY, SVGAGI. V was cut by 5 bases and J by 8 bases, with 9 bases left in between. CDR3 length: 12 residues.